One sample yielded the 15 T cell receptor beta chains listed below, sequenced in a study of blood T cell repertoires in COVID-19. Produced via immunoSEQ multiplex PCR; TCRdb's table is partial and in-frame only. The profile shows some 150,000 clones, roughly 88% of them singletons. The sample was PBMCs or T cells enriched from blood (not recorded which). These receptors all stem from a woman in her twenties or thirties with acute COVID-19.

J is TRBJ1-1 and V is TRBV7-9, with D possibly matching TRBD1 (5 bases). In germline, CDR1 is SEHNR, CDR2 FQNEAQ (reference sequence). The CDR3 is 13 residues long. Trimming cost V 6 bases and J 7 bases, with 15 bases left between them. CDR3 residues: CASSYHPDNEAFF. DNA of the CDR3: TGTGCCAGCAGTTACCATCCGGACAATGAAGCTTTCTTT.

V is TRBV7-2 and J is TRBJ1-5; the match to TRBD1 covers 8 bases. The V gene's germline CDR1 is SGHTA and CDR2 FQGNSA. This CDR3 is 13 amino acids long. V trimming: 4 bases; J trimming: 7 bases; junction bases outside the gene matches: 3. CDR3 sequence reads: CASSSDRVQPQHF. The CDR3 DNA follows: TGTGCCAGCAGCTCGGACAGGGTGCAGCCCCAGCATTTT.

The chain is built from TRBV30 and TRBJ1-1, with TRBD1 identical over 8 bases. CDR3 length equals 13 residues. The junction had 2 bases not matched to a gene; V was cut back by 5 bases and J by 0 bases. Germline V CDR1 and CDR2: GTSNPN, SVGIG (reference sequence). The CDR3 sequence is CAWATGVNTEAFF. The CDR3 nucleotides are TGTGCCTGGGCGACAGGGGTGAACACTGAAGCTTTCTTT.

The chain joins TRBV19 to TRBJ2-4, with TRBD1 matching 11 bases. V was clipped by 0 bases and J by 6 bases; unmatched bases: 1. Germline assignment: CDR1 LNHDA and CDR2 SQIVND (reference sequence). The CDR3 sequence is 15 residues long. This CDR3 reads CASSIEGQGGNIQYF. Written as DNA, the CDR3 is TGTGCCAGTAGTATAGAGGGACAGGGGGGAAACATTCAGTACTTC.

The rearrangement links TRBV5-4 to TRBJ2-7; 8 nucleotides agree with TRBD1. Germline CDR1 and CDR2: SGHNT and YYREEE (reference sequence). Trimming took 4 bases from V and 3 from J; bases not matched to a gene: 6. The CDR3 length is 14 residues. CDR3 residues: CASSARDRSYEQYF. The CDR3, as DNA: TGTGCCAGCAGCGCCCGGGACAGGAGCTACGAGCAGTACTTC.

The chain is built from TRBV11-2 and TRBJ2-7, with D unresolved. Deletions cut 2 bases from V and 0 bases from J, with 11 bases between. This CDR3 contains 15 residues. CDR1 and CDR2 (germline): SGHAT, FQNNGV. The CDR3 reads CASSLWRDGSYEQYF. CDR3 nucleotides: TGTGCCAGCAGCTTATGGAGAGATGGCTCCTACGAGCAGTACTTC.

The chain combines TRBV14 with TRBJ2-1; D remains unclear. Germline V gene data show CDR1 as SGHDN and CDR2 as FVKESK. V was pared by 0 bases and J by 3 bases, with 9 bases between. CDR3 length equals 15 residues. The CDR3 loop is CASSQDGYIYNEQFF. The DNA for the CDR3 is TGTGCCAGCAGCCAAGACGGGTATATCTACAATGAGCAGTTCTTC.

This chain connects TRBV28 to TRBJ1-1; 11 bases are shared with TRBD1. Looked up from germline, CDR1 is MDHEN and CDR2 is SYDVKM. The CDR3 runs to 16 residues. The junction had 10 bases not matched to a gene; V was cut back by 6 bases and J by 4 bases. The CDR3, as DNA: TGTGCCAGCAGCGAAGCTGCCGGGACAGGGGGCACTGAAGCTTTCTTT. It translates to CASSEAAGTGGTEAFF.

The chain employs TRBV7-9 and TRBJ2-4, with D unresolved. V was shortened by 5 bases and J by 6 bases, with 11 bases between the two germline ends. Per germline, CDR1 SEHNR and CDR2 FQNEAQ (reference sequence). CDR3 length: 13 amino acids. For the CDR3, the DNA is TGTGCCAGCAGCGACTCCCCGGGAAACATTCAGTACTTC. It encodes CASSDSPGNIQYF.

V and J are TRBV2 and TRBJ1-2; 8 bases match TRBD1. This CDR3 contains 13 residues. CDR1 and CDR2 from the germline V gene are SNHLY and FYNNEI. V gave up 8 bases and J gave up 7 bases; unmatched junction bases: 9. The CDR3 region is CASEKDRASGYTF. CDR3 nucleotide sequence: TGTGCCAGCGAAAAGGACAGGGCAAGTGGCTACACCTTC.

The V and J genes are TRBV5-6 and TRBJ1-4; 9 bases are a match to TRBD1. CDR3 length equals 18 residues. Germline lookup yields CDR1 SGHDT and CDR2 YYEEEE. Trimming cost V 4 bases and J 8 bases; bases outside gene matches: 18. This CDR3 reads CASSPMTNDRGEGEKLFF. The CDR3 coding sequence is TGTGCCAGCAGCCCGATGACAAATGACAGGGGGGAAGGAGAAAAACTGTTTTTT.

This chain links TRBV3-1 (or the pseudogene TRBV3-2) with TRBJ2-1; D may be TRBD1 (5 bases). V lost 2 bases to trimming and J lost 6 bases, with 14 bases between them. CDR3 size: 15 residues. Germline V gives CDR1 LGHDT, CDR2 YNNKEL (reference sequence). The CDR3 spells CASSQRIGAANEQFF. As DNA, the CDR3 is TGTGCCAGCAGCCAAAGGATAGGGGCGGCCAATGAGCAGTTCTTC.

The chain carries TRBV7-2 and TRBJ2-3, with D possibly being TRBD2 (5 bases). The germline gives CDR1 SGHTA, CDR2 FQGNSA. The CDR3 runs to 15 residues. V lost 0 bases and J 0 bases, leaving 7 bases between the germline ends. Written as DNA, the CDR3 is TGTGCCAGCAGCTTAGCGGGAGTAAGCACAGATACGCAGTATTTT. Protein: CASSLAGVSTDTQYF. Full variable domain (missing parts from reference TRBV7-2 and TRBJ2-3): GAGVSQSPSNKVTEKGKDVELRCDPISGHTALYWYRQSLGQGLEFLIYFQGNSAPDKSGLPSDRFSAERTGGSVSTLTIQRTQQEDSAVYLCASSLAGVSTDTQYFGPGTRLTVL.

This clone was recorded a few times. The genes are TRBV30 and TRBJ1-4; tentatively, D is TRBD1 (5 bases). The germline V gene has CDR1 GTSNPN and CDR2 SVGIG (reference sequence). The CDR3 spans 13 residues. Trimming removed 2 bases from V and 7 bases from J, with 11 bases in between. CDR3 in amino acids: CAWSQQAGEKLFF. CDR3 bases: TGTGCCTGGAGTCAACAGGCAGGTGAAAAACTGTTTTTT.

V and J are TRBV7-9 and TRBJ1-5; a possible D gene is TRBD1 (6 bases). This CDR3 has 15 residues. V was shortened by 7 bases and J by 4 bases, with 17 bases between the two germline ends. CDR1 and CDR2 (germline): SEHNR, FQNEAQ (reference sequence). CDR3 in DNA: TGTGCCAGCACCCGGTCGGGGGGCTTTAATCAGCCCCAGCATTTT. Amino acids: CASTRSGGFNQPQHF. The whole variable domain, filled in from reference TRBV7-9 and TRBJ1-5, reads DTGVSQNPRHKITKRGQNVTFRCDPISEHNRLYWYRQTLGQGPEFLTYFQNEAQLEKSRLLSDRFSAERPKGSFSTLEIQRTEQGDSAMYLCASTRSGGFNQPQHFGDGTRLSIL.